Given below is one T cell receptor (beta chain) in context. The data belong to a study of blood T cell repertoires in COVID-19. Study at large: PBMCs, B-cell-depleted T cells, or T cells were the source of the cDNA or gDNA that made up the material.

Original methodology: By means of reference gene primer amplification, nucleated cell counts were estimated. TCRdb's copy holds only in-frame clones and misses some; the assay was immunoSEQ multiplex PCR. V and J calls and clone size are those listed in that table; D and trimming were worked out from the DNA. The data contain 45,000 to 55,000 clones, roughly 84% of them singletons. CDR3 length: 17 residues. V was clipped by 8 bases and J by 6 bases, with 28 bases between them. Germline-derived CDR1 and CDR2 are MDHEN and SYDVKM. The sequence was collected from a man in his fifties with acute or convalescent COVID-19. The V gene is TRBV28, the J gene TRBJ1-2; a weak D match, TRBD1 (6 bases). Specimen: peripheral blood. The CDR3 protein is CASVLRTGGAPGHGYTF. CDR3 bases: TGTGCCAGCGTTCTACGCACCGGGGGGGCTCCGGGGCATGGCTACACCTTC.